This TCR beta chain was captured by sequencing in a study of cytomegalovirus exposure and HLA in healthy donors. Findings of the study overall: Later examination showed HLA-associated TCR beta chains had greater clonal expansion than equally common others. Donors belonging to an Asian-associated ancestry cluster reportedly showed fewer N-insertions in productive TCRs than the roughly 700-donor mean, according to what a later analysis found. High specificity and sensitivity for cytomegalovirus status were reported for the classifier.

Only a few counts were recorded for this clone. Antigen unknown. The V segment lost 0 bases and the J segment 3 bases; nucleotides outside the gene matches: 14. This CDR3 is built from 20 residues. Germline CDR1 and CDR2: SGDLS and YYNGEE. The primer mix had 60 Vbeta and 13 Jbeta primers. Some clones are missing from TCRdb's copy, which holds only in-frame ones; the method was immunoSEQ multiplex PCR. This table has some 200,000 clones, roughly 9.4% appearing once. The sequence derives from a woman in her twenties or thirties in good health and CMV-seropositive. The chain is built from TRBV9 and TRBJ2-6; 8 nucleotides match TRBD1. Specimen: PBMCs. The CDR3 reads CASSVAVQDRAIRGANVLTF. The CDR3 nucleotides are TGTGCCAGCAGCGTAGCGGTTCAGGACAGGGCAATACGTGGGGCCAACGTCCTGACTTTC.